Listed below are T cell receptor beta chains from one sample, sequenced in a study of control samples from healthy donors and cancer patients. TCRdb keeps only in-frame clones here, not all; method: immunoSEQ multiplex PCR. This table holds about 98,000 clones, 79% found once. What was sequenced was blood. The receptors come from a woman aged 25 to 39 in good health. The CDR3 runs from the conserved cysteine through the conserved F or W.

J	length	V	CDR3
TRBJ2-7	15	TRBV7-8	CASSLRGTSSNEQYF
TRBJ2-7	14	TRBV11-2	CASRRGGDSYEQYF
TRBJ1-2	14	TRBV7-8	CASSPRQGAYGYTF
TRBJ2-3	15	TRBV6-5	CASSTAGTGGDTQYF
TRBJ1-2	15	TRBV7-8	CASSLGRDNARGYTF
TRBJ1-1	13	TRBV14	CASSQDLKEKAFF
TRBJ1-3	18	TRBV7-6	CASSSQLRGVSSGNTIYF
TRBJ2-1	19	TRBV7-9	CASSPPFREDGDSYNEQFF
TRBJ1-2	13	TRBV2	CASQGGQTYGYTF
TRBJ2-2	13	TRBV5-4	CAGREEITGELFF
TRBJ1-1	15	TRBV13	CASSFLGQGGAEAFF
TRBJ2-2	19	TRBV24-1	CATSDLEGVRAGDTGELFF
TRBJ1-4	13	TRBV6-5	CASSYSGEEKLFF
TRBJ2-2	16	TRBV11-3	CASSLRTGESTGELFF
TRBJ1-6	15	TRBV3-1/TRBV3-2	CASSQDAGGNSPLHF
TRBJ2-6	13	TRBV7-6	CASSSYGANVLTF
TRBJ2-6	16	TRBV10-3	CAVPGHPISGANVLTF
TRBJ2-5	14	TRBV9	CASSVGPSQETQYF
TRBJ1-2	16	TRBV5-6	CASSPRGHTKNYGYTF
TRBJ1-2	15	TRBV4-2	CASSQDETSPTGYTF
TRBJ2-3	14	TRBV6-5	CASRARGAFGTQYF
TRBJ2-2	16	TRBV16	CASSQSVGANTGELFF
TRBJ2-2	13	TRBV11-2	CASSVTGFGELFF
TRBJ1-2	15	TRBV5-1	CASSRDDPGDDGYTF
TRBJ2-5	13	TRBV5-1	CASSSTGGETQYF
TRBJ2-1	11	TRBV6-2/TRBV6-3	CASSQPREQFF
TRBJ1-5	13	TRBV19	CASKGPGGQPQHF
TRBJ1-2	17	TRBV5-1	CASSLGQGAQWGYGYTF
TRBJ2-1	14	TRBV15	CATSRELESSEQFF
TRBJ1-5	15	TRBV19	CASSEGRGGNQPQHF
TRBJ2-5	15	TRBV30	CAWSDVGDNQETQYF
TRBJ2-7	14	TRBV19	CASSIASRKYEQYF
TRBJ2-3	15	TRBV9	CASSELAGGTDTQYF
TRBJ1-2	14	TRBV29-1	CSVTTDPGFYGYTF
TRBJ2-1	16	TRBV30	CAWRNRQAAAYNEQFF
TRBJ2-3	15	TRBV5-1	CASSLASSRGDTQYF
TRBJ2-7	13	TRBV27	CASSLSLRHEQYF
TRBJ1-2	11	TRBV12-5	CASGLVGAQLF
TRBJ2-3	13	TRBV7-2	CASGRVSTDTQYF
TRBJ2-7	14	TRBV2	CASSTGTGWYEQYF
TRBJ2-5	17	TRBV3-1/TRBV3-2	CASSQVSSGGARETQYF
TRBJ2-6	19	TRBV6-2/TRBV6-3	CASSGRAWQETFGANVLTF
TRBJ1-2	16	TRBV19	CASSTGQGRDSYGYTF
TRBJ1-4	15	TRBV7-3	CASSLTGSTNEKLFF
TRBJ1-1	14	TRBV10-2	CASSEGGGGSEAFF
TRBJ1-4	13	TRBV12-3/TRBV12-4	CASSFWGNEKLFF
TRBJ1-1	14	TRBV3-1/TRBV3-2	CASSRRARETEAFF
TRBJ2-5	13	TRBV10-3	CAISEGVKETQYF
TRBJ1-2	14	TRBV11-2	CASSNQGKLNGYTF
TRBJ1-1	13	TRBV5-4	CASSSPSVTEAFF
TRBJ2-3	13	TRBV11-2	CASSLVPLRPQYF
TRBJ1-1	17	TRBV2	CASSGEGPLTWNTEAFF